The T cell receptor delta chain described here comes from a study of gamma-delta chains in newborns, infants, children. This clone is medium-sized within its sample. TCRdb re-called the reads through CATT. The sample yields fewer than 4,500 delta-chain clones, around 3.1% seen once. From germline, CDR1 is GEAIGNYY and CDR2 EKD. V shed 3 bases, J shed 1 base, and the junction held 5 bases outside the gene matches. The CDR3 loop spans 17 amino acids. This TCR came from a child who was a newborn, infant or young child, either healthy, febrile or measles-vaccinated (not recorded which). The sample taken for sequencing was blood. The gene calls are TRDV2 and TRDJ3, with TRDD3 identical over 7 bases. CDR3 in DNA: TGTGCCTGTGACGGTACTGGGGATTCCTGGGACACCCGACAGATGTTTTTC. Translating it yields CACDGTGDSWDTRQMFF.